Presented here are 22 T cell receptor beta chains from one specimen sequenced in a study of cytomegalovirus exposure and HLA in healthy donors (TCRdb year 2017). Library preparation was by the immunoSEQ multiplex PCR assay. TCRdb took over this immuneACCESS table, retaining in-frame rearrangements with V and J assigned. Such tables are incomplete; in checked studies, under half of the missing clones stem from an unresolved V gene, and the remainder is unexplained. This sample gives some 150,000 clones in total; 87% of them show up just once. The ten largest account for 4.5% of the sample. Sequenced input: PBMCs. The source of these receptors is a man younger than 35 in good health and CMV-seropositive.

This clone was seen once. This chain connects TRBV9 to TRBJ2-5, with a possible D match to TRBD2 (6 bases). V was cut by 0 bases and J by 6 bases, with 21 bases left in between. The CDR3 length is 17 residues. Germline assignment: CDR1 SGDLS and CDR2 YYNGEE. CDR3 residues: CASSVESLVGSHKTQYF. CDR3 nucleotide sequence: TGTGCCAGCAGCGTAGAAAGCCTGGTCGGGAGCCATAAGACCCAGTACTTC. The entire variable domain, with the rest obtained from reference TRBV9 and TRBJ2-5, is as follows: DSGVTQTPKHLITATGQRVTLRCSPRSGDLSVYWYQQSLDQGLQFLIQYYNGEERAKGNILERFSAQQFPDLHSELNLSSLELGDSALYFCASSVESLVGSHKTQYFGPGTRLLVL.

The J gene is TRBJ2-7, the V gene TRBV5-6, with TRBD2 matching 10 bases. The length of the CDR3 is 14 residues. Per germline, CDR1 SGHDT and CDR2 YYEEEE. After removal of 3 bases from V and 6 bases from J, the junction contained 6 bases not matched to a gene. CDR3 sequence reads: CASSYQRTSGEQYF. The CDR3 DNA follows: TGTGCCAGCAGCTACCAGAGGACTAGCGGCGAGCAGTACTTC.

The chain carries TRBV5-1 and TRBJ1-1, with TRBD1 matching 8 bases. The CDR3 is made up of 17 amino acids. Germline CDR1 is SGHRS and CDR2 is YFSETQ. J lost 1 base, V lost 4 bases, and 12 bases had no gene match. The CDR3 DNA is TGCGCCAGCAGCACTAGTCCCATTACAGGGGGGAACACTGAAGCTTTCTTT. It translates to CASSTSPITGGNTEAFF. Full variable domain (rest looked up from reference TRBV5-1 and TRBJ1-1): KAGVTQTPRYLIKTRGQQVTLSCSPISGHRSVSWYQQTPGQGLQFLFEYFSETQRNKGNFPGRFSGRQFSNSRSEMNVSTLELGDSALYLCASSTSPITGGNTEAFFGQGTRLTVV.

V usage is TRBV28 and J usage is TRBJ1-5; TRBD1 aligns across 9 bases. The germline gives CDR1 MDHEN, CDR2 SYDVKM. Trimming cost V 5 bases and J 16 bases; bases outside gene matches: 6. This CDR3 has 11 amino acids. The CDR3 loop reads CASSGDRVGHF. DNA for the CDR3: TGTGCCAGCAGTGGGGACAGGGTTGGACATTTT.

The chain uses TRBV6-6 and TRBJ2-7; the D is unclear. Trimming removed 5 bases from V and 0 bases from J, with 8 bases in between. CDR1 and CDR2 (germline): MNHNY, SVGAGI (reference sequence). The CDR3 loop spans 13 amino acids. The CDR3 protein is CASSDRSSYEQYF. The CDR3 DNA reads as TGTGCCAGCAGTGATAGGAGCTCCTACGAGCAGTACTTC.

This clone was recorded only once. The chain joins TRBV2 to TRBJ2-7; 7 bases match TRBD1. This CDR3 spans 16 amino acids. The V gene's germline CDR1 is SNHLY and CDR2 FYNNEI. Germline trimming cut 10 bases from V and 3 bases from J; bases unmatched to any gene: 18. The CDR3 sequence is CATYHLRQGIHYEQYF. As DNA, the CDR3 is TGTGCCACCTATCATCTCCGACAGGGTATTCACTACGAGCAGTACTTC.

This chain joins TRBV27 and TRBJ1-5; 10 bases align to TRBD1. This CDR3 contains 16 residues. The germline V gene encodes CDR1 MNHEY and CDR2 SMNVEV (reference sequence). The V segment lost 5 bases and the J segment 6 bases; nucleotides outside the gene matches: 10. For the CDR3, the DNA is TGTGCCAGCAGTCCTCTGGGACAGGGGATTGGTCAGCCCCAGCATTTT. Its protein product is CASSPLGQGIGQPQHF.

This chain links TRBV7-9 with TRBJ1-2; TRBD1 is a possible D gene (5 bases). CDR3 length: 16 residues. V lost 1 base and J lost 1, with 13 bases in between. Germline CDR1 is SEHNR and CDR2 is FQNEAQ (reference sequence). CDR3 DNA sequence: TGTGCCAGCAGCTTAGGGAATTGGGGCGATAACTATGGCTACACCTTC. Translating gives CASSLGNWGDNYGYTF.

This chain uses TRBV6-5 with TRBJ1-2; D not certain. Germline assignment: CDR1 MNHEY and CDR2 SVGAGI. V lost 6 bases and J 0 bases, leaving 8 bases between the germline ends. CDR3 size: 13 residues. CDR3 sequence (DNA): TGTGCCAGCAGCCCGGGAACTAACTATGGCTACACCTTC. Translating gives CASSPGTNYGYTF.

Remarks on this clone: Other DNA sequences in this specimen translate into the identical CDR3. The chain combines TRBV6-5 with TRBJ1-1; D call uncertain. V was cut by 6 bases and J by 5 bases, with 7 bases left in between. CDR1 and CDR2 (germline): MNHEY, SVGAGI. The CDR3 extends over 11 amino acids. CDR3 protein: CASSPGTEAFF. The CDR3 nucleotides are TGTGCCAGCAGCCCGGGGACTGAAGCTTTCTTT.

The genes are TRBV2 and TRBJ2-3; TRBD2 matches 12 bases. V dropped 4 bases and J dropped 6; count of bases not matched to a gene: 14. This CDR3 contains 18 residues. Germline CDR1 is SNHLY and CDR2 is FYNNEI. Here the CDR3 reads CASSGTGTSGLLEDTQYF. DNA of the CDR3: TGTGCCAGCAGTGGGACCGGGACTAGCGGGCTATTGGAGGATACGCAGTATTTT. The entire variable domain, with the rest obtained from reference TRBV2 and TRBJ2-3, is as follows: EPEVTQTPSHQVTQMGQEVILRCVPISNHLYFYWYRQILGQKVEFLVSFYNNEISEKSEIFDDQFSVERPDGSNFTLKIRSTKLEDSAMYFCASSGTGTSGLLEDTQYFGPGTRLTVL.

The rearrangement links TRBV2 to TRBJ1-6; D perhaps matches TRBD1 (6 bases). The germline V gene has CDR1 SNHLY and CDR2 FYNNEI. This CDR3 has 15 amino acids. Trimming removed 7 bases from V and 9 bases from J, with 19 bases in between. CDR3 sequence: CASTTDLQGGSPLHF. For the CDR3, the DNA is TGTGCCAGCACCACGGACCTCCAAGGGGGTTCACCCCTCCACTTT.

The CDR3 loop reads CASSFLVTDTQYF. CDR3 DNA: TGTGCCAGCAGCTTCCTTGTCACAGATACGCAGTATTTT. The chain carries TRBV11-2 and TRBJ2-3; D not certain. The CDR3 has 13 residues. The ends were cut back, 3 bases at V and 2 bases at J, with 6 bases in the middle. From germline, CDR1 is SGHAT and CDR2 FQNNGV.

There are a few counts of this clone. The chain couples TRBV21-1 to TRBJ2-7; the table's D call TRBD1 went unverified against the DNA. TRBV21-1 is a pseudogene locus. The CDR3 extends over 10 amino acids. This chain's CDR3 is CASIHYEQYF. In DNA, the CDR3 is TGTGCCAGCATTCACTACGAGCAGTACTTC.

The chain joins TRBV2 to TRBJ2-7; perhaps TRBD1 as D (6 bases). CDR3 length equals 13 residues. Germline V gene data show CDR1 as SNHLY and CDR2 as FYNNEI. Trimming left V 10 bases short and J 7 bases short, with 20 bases between. DNA of the CDR3: TGTGCCAACTCCGGGACACTGGGATTAGAGCAGTACTTC. Translation: CANSGTLGLEQYF.

This chain links TRBV6-4 with TRBJ1-2; possible D gene TRBD1, 5 bases. V lost 0 bases to trimming and J lost 1 base, with 9 bases between them. Germline V lookup: CDR1 MRHNA, CDR2 SNTAGT. This CDR3 has 15 residues. Here the CDR3 reads CASSDSPGINYGYTF. In DNA, the CDR3 is TGTGCCAGCAGTGACTCGCCAGGGATTAACTATGGCTACACCTTC.

The chain uses TRBV13 and TRBJ1-1; D not certain. This CDR3 spans 14 amino acids. Trimming pared 3 bases from V and 4 bases from J, leaving 12 bases between. From germline, CDR1 is PRHDT and CDR2 FYEKMQ (reference sequence). The CDR3 region is CASSFASRGTEAFF. The CDR3 DNA reads TGTGCCAGCAGCTTTGCGTCGCGGGGCACTGAAGCTTTCTTT. Filled out from reference TRBV13 and TRBJ1-1, the complete variable domain reads AAGVIQSPRHLIKEKRETATLKCYPIPRHDTVYWYQQGPGQDPQFLISFYEKMQSDKGSIPDRFSAQQFSDYHSELNMSSLELGDSALYFCASSFASRGTEAFFGQGTRLTVV.

This clone was recorded at least ten times. V and J are TRBV7-9 and TRBJ2-5; 9 positions match TRBD1. The CDR3 loop spans 15 amino acids. The germline gives CDR1 SEHNR, CDR2 FQNEAQ (reference sequence). Trimming at V came to 4 bases and at J to 5 bases, leaving 8 bases not matched to a gene. Written as DNA, the CDR3 is TGTGCCAGCAGCTCCTACAGGGGGCAGGGGGAGACCCAGTACTTC. Its translation: CASSSYRGQGETQYF.

This rearrangement joins TRBV14 to TRBJ2-4; D not resolved. Trimming took off 1 base at V and 0 bases at J, with 10 bases between the two ends. CDR1 SGHDN and CDR2 FVKESK come from the germline V gene. This CDR3 contains 16 residues. The CDR3 DNA follows: TGTGCCAGCAGCCAAGGATGGAGAGGAGCCAAAAACATTCAGTACTTC. Translating it yields CASSQGWRGAKNIQYF.

This rearrangement joins TRBV5-1 to TRBJ2-5; the D gene is possibly TRBD2 (6 bases). This CDR3 is 14 amino acids long. CDR1 is SGHRS and CDR2 is YFSETQ in the germline V gene. Between the trimmed V and J ends, which lost 4 bases and 1 base, there was a span of 11 bases. For the CDR3, the DNA is TGCGCCAGCAGCCGCATGGAGGGCCAAGAGACCCAGTACTTC. Protein product: CASSRMEGQETQYF.

This chain connects TRBV5-1 to TRBJ1-2, with TRBD1 matching 7 bases. From germline, CDR1 is SGHRS and CDR2 YFSETQ. The CDR3 sequence is 13 residues long. The junction had 7 bases not matched to a gene; V was cut back by 5 bases and J by 6 bases. The CDR3 is CASSQTGDNGYTF. The CDR3 coding sequence is TGCGCCAGCAGTCAAACAGGGGACAATGGCTACACCTTC. Supplemented by reference TRBV5-1 and TRBJ1-2, the full variable domain reads KAGVTQTPRYLIKTRGQQVTLSCSPISGHRSVSWYQQTPGQGLQFLFEYFSETQRNKGNFPGRFSGRQFSNSRSEMNVSTLELGDSALYLCASSQTGDNGYTFGSGTRLTVV.

V and J are TRBV25-1 and TRBJ1-2; a weak D match, TRBD1 (5 bases). The germline V and J ends were trimmed by 2 bases and 3 bases, with 7 bases remaining between them. The length of the CDR3 is 13 residues. Germline CDR1 and CDR2: MGHDK and SYGVNS. The CDR3 coding sequence is TGTGCCAGCAGTGAAAGCAGGGACTATGGCTACACCTTC. This translates into CASSESRDYGYTF.